This T cell receptor (beta chain) was retrieved from a study of identical twins. General study results and limits: It was out-of-frame TCR alpha sharing in monozygotic twins that models underestimated.

Via MiXCR, TCRdb re-called the 5' RACE reads, giving one row per CDR3 protein. The sample records around 490,000 distinct CDR3 sequences, 14% being singletons. This clonotype has more than one count but fewer than ten. Its antigen remains unknown. The J segment lost 6 bases and the V segment lost 5 bases, leaving 13 bases of the junction unmatched. The V gene's germline CDR1 is SGHVS and CDR2 FQNEAQ. The CDR3 covers 17 residues. This same sample was also part of a study on yellow fever vaccine responses in identical twins. From that second work: Reportedly, the response of twins' T cells to the vaccine seemed partly convergent, partly personalized.

The sequencing sample was made of CD4+ T cells sorted from blood. This sequence joins TRBV7-8 and TRBJ2-2, with 9 bases matching TRBD1. The sequence was collected from a woman under 30 in good health. The CDR3 DNA follows: TGTGCCAGCAGCAAACAACCGGGACAGGGTGGGGCCGGGGAGCTGTTTTTT. Protein sequence: CASSKQPGQGGAGELFF.